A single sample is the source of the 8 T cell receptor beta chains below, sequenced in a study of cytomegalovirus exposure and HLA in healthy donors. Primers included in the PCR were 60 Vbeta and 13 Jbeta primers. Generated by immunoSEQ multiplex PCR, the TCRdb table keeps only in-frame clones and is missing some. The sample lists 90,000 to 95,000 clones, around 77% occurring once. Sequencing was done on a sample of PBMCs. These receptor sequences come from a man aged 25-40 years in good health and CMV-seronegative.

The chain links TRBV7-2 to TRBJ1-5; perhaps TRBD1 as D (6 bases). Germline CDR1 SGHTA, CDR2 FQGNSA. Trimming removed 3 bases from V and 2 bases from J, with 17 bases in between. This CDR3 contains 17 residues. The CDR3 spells CASSLPRTEIGNQPQHF. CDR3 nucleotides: TGTGCCAGCAGCTTGCCCCGGACAGAGATAGGCAATCAGCCCCAGCATTTT.

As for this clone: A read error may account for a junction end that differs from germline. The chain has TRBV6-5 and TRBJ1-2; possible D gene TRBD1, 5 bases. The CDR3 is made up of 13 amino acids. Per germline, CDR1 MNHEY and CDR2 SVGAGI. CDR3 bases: TGTGCCAGCAGTTACTCGAGGTACTTCAGGGCACACTTC. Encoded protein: CASSYSRYFRAHF.

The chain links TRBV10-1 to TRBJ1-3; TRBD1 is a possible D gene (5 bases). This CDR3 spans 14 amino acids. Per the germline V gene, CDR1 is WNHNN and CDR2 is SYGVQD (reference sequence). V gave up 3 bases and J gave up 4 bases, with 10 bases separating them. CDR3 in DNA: TGCGCCAGCAGTGATAGAAGGGGCGGAAACACCATATATTTT. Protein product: CASSDRRGGNTIYF.

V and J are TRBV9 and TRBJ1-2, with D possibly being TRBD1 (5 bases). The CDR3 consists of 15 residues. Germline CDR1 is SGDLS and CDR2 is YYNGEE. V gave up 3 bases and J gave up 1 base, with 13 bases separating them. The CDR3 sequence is CASSGTQGINYGYTF. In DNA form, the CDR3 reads TGTGCCAGCAGCGGAACCCAGGGTATTAACTATGGCTACACCTTC.

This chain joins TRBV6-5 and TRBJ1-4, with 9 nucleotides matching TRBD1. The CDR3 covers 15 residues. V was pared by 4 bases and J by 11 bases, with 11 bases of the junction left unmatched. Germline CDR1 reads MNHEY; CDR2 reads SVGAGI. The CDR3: CASSWQRDRVNKLFF. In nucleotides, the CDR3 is TGTGCCAGCAGTTGGCAAAGGGACAGGGTGAACAAACTGTTTTTT.

CDR3 protein: CASSSSGRFFTDTQYF. CDR3 nucleotide sequence: TGTGCCAGTAGTAGTAGCGGGAGGTTCTTCACAGATACGCAGTATTTT. The rearrangement uses TRBV19 and TRBJ2-3; TRBD2 matches 10 bases. J lost 2 bases, V lost 4 bases, and 6 bases had no gene match. Germline V gene sequence: CDR1 LNHDA, CDR2 SQIVND (reference sequence). This CDR3 spans 16 amino acids.

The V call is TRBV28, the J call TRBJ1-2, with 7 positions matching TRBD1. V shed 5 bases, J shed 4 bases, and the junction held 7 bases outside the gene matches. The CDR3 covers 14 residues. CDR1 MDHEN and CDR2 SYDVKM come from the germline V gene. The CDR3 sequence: CASSTTGVSYGYTF. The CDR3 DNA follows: TGTGCCAGCAGTACAACAGGGGTTAGCTATGGCTACACCTTC.

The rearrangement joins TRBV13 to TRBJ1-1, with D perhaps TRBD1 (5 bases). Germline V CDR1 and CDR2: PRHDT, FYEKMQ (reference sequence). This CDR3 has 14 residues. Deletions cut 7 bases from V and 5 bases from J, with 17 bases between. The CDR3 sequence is CASTLVQGATEAFF. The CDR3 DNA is TGTGCCAGCACCCTTGTTCAGGGCGCAACTGAAGCTTTCTTT.